This T cell receptor beta chain was sequenced during a study of control samples from healthy donors and cancer patients. Method: immunoSEQ multiplex PCR; TCRdb's copy keeps in-frame clones and lacks some. The sample has about 79,000 clones; 93% are singletons. This clonotype originated in a woman between 40 and 50 years old with lung cancer. Sequencing was done on a sample of PBMCs.

The CDR3 spells CASSSLSDTEAFF. CDR3 DNA sequence: TGTGCCAGCAGCTCCTTATCCGACACTGAAGCTTTCTTT. This chain connects TRBV7-9 to TRBJ1-1; D is unclear. This CDR3 spans 13 amino acids. Germline values: CDR1 SEHNR, CDR2 FQNEAQ (reference sequence). V was trimmed by 4 bases and J by 3 bases, leaving 9 bases between them.